Below are 26 T cell receptor beta chains sequenced from a single sample in a study of identical twins. TCRdb itself ran the 5' RACE reads through MiXCR, one entry per CDR3 protein. The sample has hundreds of thousands of distinct CDR3 sequences; around 5.7% are singletons. The sequencing input was naive T cells sorted from blood. The receptors derive from a young man in good health.

This clonotype was seen at least ten times. CDR3 in amino acids: CSVEDSTDTQYF. CDR3 sequence (DNA): TGCAGCGTTGAAGACAGCACAGATACGCAGTATTTT. V and J are TRBV29-1 and TRBJ2-3; D call uncertain. Trimming pared 0 bases from V and 0 bases from J, leaving 1 base between. The CDR3 consists of 12 residues. Germline V CDR1 and CDR2: SQVTM, ANQGSEA.

This clonotype has ten or more counts. The chain links TRBV29-1 to TRBJ2-5; 7 bases are a match to TRBD2. CDR1 and CDR2 from the germline V gene are SQVTM and ANQGSEA. After removal of 6 bases from V and 2 bases from J, the junction contained 3 bases not matched to a gene. This CDR3 is built from 12 residues. The CDR3 here is CSVGGLQETQYF. In DNA, the CDR3 is TGCAGCGTCGGGGGACTACAAGAGACCCAGTACTTC. Using reference TRBV29-1 and TRBJ2-5 for the parts outside the CDR3, the full variable domain is SAVISQKPSRDICQRGTSLTIQCQVDSQVTMMFWYRQQPGQSLTLIATANQGSEATYESGFVIDKFPISRPNLTFSTLTVSNMSPEDSSIYLCSVGGLQETQYFGPGTRLLVL.

This clonotype was observed many times. CDR3 region: CSVERQTNTGELFF. The CDR3 nucleotides are TGCAGCGTTGAAAGGCAGACGAACACCGGGGAGCTGTTTTTT. The V call is TRBV29-1, the J call TRBJ2-2; no clear D gene. The CDR3 length is 14 residues. V lost 2 bases to trimming and J lost 0 bases, with 7 bases between them. CDR1 and CDR2 (germline): SQVTM, ANQGSEA.

The CDR3 region is CASSLGSTGAEGYTF. The CDR3 DNA is TGTGCCAGCAGCTTAGGGTCGACAGGGGCGGAAGGCTACACCTTC. The chain employs TRBV7-9 and TRBJ1-2; TRBD1 aligns across 8 bases. The CDR3 is 15 residues long. The germline CDR1 and CDR2 sequences are SEHNR and FQNEAQ (reference sequence). Trimming removed 1 base from V and 8 bases from J; junction bases left unmatched: 9.

Ten or more counts support this clonotype. The CDR3 DNA sequence: TGTGCCAGCAGCCACCTCGGCTCCTACGAGCAGTACGTC. This sequence encodes CASSHLGSYEQYV. V gene TRBV11-2 combines with J gene TRBJ2-7, with D uncertain. Germline V CDR1 and CDR2: SGHAT, FQNNGV. This CDR3 comprises 13 residues. The V gene lost 5 bases and the J gene lost 0 bases, with 8 bases spanning the gap.

At least ten counts were recorded for this clonotype. The chain recombines TRBV28 with TRBJ2-1; possibly TRBD1 for D (6 bases). The CDR3 covers 13 residues. With 2 bases removed from V and 6 bases from J, the gap between germline ends came to 8 bases. The germline CDR1 and CDR2 sequences are MDHEN and SYDVKM. CDR3 loop: CASSLGQINEQFF. The CDR3 region has the DNA TGTGCCAGCAGTTTAGGACAGATCAATGAGCAGTTCTTC.

This clonotype was detected many times. This sequence joins TRBV20-1 and TRBJ2-2; TRBD2 matches 8 bases. V shed 0 bases, J shed 6 bases, and the junction held 6 bases outside the gene matches. The V gene's germline CDR1 is DFQATT and CDR2 SNEGSKA (reference sequence). CDR3 length: 15 residues. CDR3 loop: CSARDGGRRAGELFF. For the CDR3, the DNA is TGCAGTGCTAGAGATGGCGGGAGGAGGGCCGGGGAGCTGTTTTTT.

This clonotype was picked up many times. V and J are TRBV25-1 and TRBJ1-5; 10 bases align to TRBD1. Germline values: CDR1 MGHDK, CDR2 SYGVNS. V dropped 2 bases and J dropped 1; count of bases not matched to a gene: 8. The CDR3 loop spans 18 amino acids. The CDR3 here is CASSEGDRGLESNQPQHF. The DNA of the CDR3 is TGTGCCAGCAGTGAAGGTGACAGGGGGCTGGAGAGCAATCAGCCCCAGCATTTT.

This clonotype was recorded many times. The rearrangement links TRBV20-1 to TRBJ1-1; 10 nucleotides align to TRBD1. This CDR3 comprises 15 residues. Germline CDR1 reads DFQATT; CDR2 reads SNEGSKA (reference sequence). V dropped 0 bases and J dropped 8; count of bases not matched to a gene: 9. CDR3 amino acids: CSAREFDRGPSEAFF. CDR3 in DNA: TGCAGTGCTAGAGAATTTGACAGGGGGCCTTCGGAAGCTTTCTTT.

The chain has TRBV20-1 and TRBJ2-7, with D perhaps given as TRBD1 or TRBD2 (5 bases each). Trimming left V 1 base short and J 4 bases short, with 20 bases between. Germline V gene sequence: CDR1 DFQATT, CDR2 SNEGSKA (reference sequence). The CDR3 extends over 16 amino acids. The DNA for the CDR3 is TGCAGTGCTAGAGCCCAGTTCGGGGCCTCTTTTTACGAGCAGTACTTC. This sequence encodes CSARAQFGASFYEQYF.

This sequence joins TRBV6-2 or TRBV6-3 and TRBJ2-3; TRBD2 matches 11 bases. The germline gives CDR1 MNHEY, CDR2 SVGEGT. The CDR3 has 18 residues. V dropped 5 bases and J dropped 0; count of bases not matched to a gene: 10. The CDR3 here is CASSHRTSGLSSTDTQYF. CDR3 nucleotides: TGTGCCAGCAGTCATAGGACTAGCGGGCTCTCTAGCACAGATACGCAGTATTTT.

Ten or more counts support this clonotype. This chain joins TRBV5-1 and TRBJ2-3; 9 nucleotides agree with TRBD1. Per germline, CDR1 SGHRS and CDR2 YFSETQ. CDR3 size: 14 residues. V lost 4 bases to trimming and J lost 8 bases; unmatched junction nucleotides: 8. The CDR3 spells CASSRQQGAGTQYF. CDR3 coding DNA: TGCGCCAGCAGCAGACAACAGGGGGCCGGTACGCAGTATTTT.

A few counts support this clonotype. The V gene is TRBV4-1, the J gene TRBJ2-3; 8 positions agree with TRBD1. The CDR3 runs 17 residues. V shed 2 bases and J 1 base; nucleotides not matched to a gene: 8. Germline CDR1 MGHRA, CDR2 YSYEKL. The CDR3 region has the DNA TGCGCCAGCAGCCAACCTTTGCTGGGACAGGGCACAGATACGCAGTATTTT. Protein sequence: CASSQPLLGQGTDTQYF.

This clonotype has more than one count but fewer than ten. The chain recombines TRBV7-9 with TRBJ2-1, with D possibly being TRBD2 (6 bases). Germline-derived CDR1 and CDR2 are SEHNR and FQNEAQ (reference sequence). This CDR3 contains 12 residues. Trimming shortened V by 7 bases and J by 5 bases, and 9 bases separated the two germline ends. This CDR3 reads CASKREDNEQFF. The CDR3 nucleotides are TGTGCCAGCAAAAGGGAGGACAATGAGCAGTTCTTC.

This clonotype was recorded a few times. The J gene is TRBJ2-1, the V gene TRBV24-1; D call uncertain. CDR3 size: 17 residues. V shed 4 bases and J shed 0 bases, with 15 bases lying between them. CDR1 and CDR2 (germline): KGHDR, SFDVKD. CDR3 nucleotide sequence: TGTGCCACCAGTGAGCCGGACGGTCGCAGCTCCTACAATGAGCAGTTCTTC. Translating gives CATSEPDGRSSYNEQFF.

This clonotype was seen repeatedly, ten times or more. This chain uses TRBV10-3 with TRBJ1-6; a weak D match, TRBD1 (5 bases). The CDR3 covers 14 residues. The germline V gene encodes CDR1 ENHRY and CDR2 SYGVKD. The V and J ends lost 7 bases and 10 bases respectively, with 17 bases between them. The CDR3 bases are TGTGCCATCAAGTTCAGGGAAGGATCCTCACCCCTCCACTTT. Amino acid sequence: CAIKFREGSSPLHF.

This clonotype was detected many times. The chain is built from TRBV29-1 and TRBJ2-3; TRBD2 matches 8 bases. CDR1 SQVTM and CDR2 ANQGSEA come from the germline V gene. The CDR3 has 15 amino acids. V shed 8 bases and J 2 bases; nucleotides not matched to a gene: 12. The CDR3 nucleotides are TGCAGCACCGGGGTAATAGCGGGACCCACAGATACGCAGTATTTT. This sequence encodes CSTGVIAGPTDTQYF.

The rearrangement links TRBV29-1 to TRBJ2-1, with a possible D match to TRBD1 (5 bases). Germline CDR1 is SQVTM and CDR2 is ANQGSEA. The CDR3 has 13 residues. V was shortened by 7 bases and J by 6 bases, with 16 bases between the two germline ends. As DNA, the CDR3 is TGCAGCGATACCAACAGGCCGATCAATGAGCAGTTCTTC. As protein: CSDTNRPINEQFF.

This clonotype was observed a handful of times. V and J are TRBV6-4 and TRBJ1-4; 8 bases are a match to TRBD1. V dropped 0 bases and J dropped 5; count of bases not matched to a gene: 2. The germline V gene has CDR1 MRHNA and CDR2 SNTAGT. There are 15 residues in the CDR3. CDR3 nucleotides: TGTGCCAGCAGTGACTCCGGGACAGGAAATGAAAAACTGTTTTTT. Translating it yields CASSDSGTGNEKLFF.

The chain is built from TRBV6-1 and TRBJ2-7; 11 bases line up with TRBD2. In germline, CDR1 is MNHNS, CDR2 SASEGT. This CDR3 is built from 17 residues. With V trimmed by 6 bases and J by 5 bases, 15 bases remained unmatched. This CDR3 reads CASSLTSGTYIPHEQYF. The DNA of the CDR3 is TGTGCCAGCAGCCTGACTAGCGGGACCTATATTCCCCACGAGCAGTACTTC.

The chain carries TRBV5-5 and TRBJ2-4; a possible D gene is TRBD1 (6 bases). The V end lost 4 bases, the J end lost 1 base, and 15 bases lay between the germline ends. The CDR3 covers 16 residues. Germline V gene sequence: CDR1 SGHKS, CDR2 YYEKEE (reference sequence). CDR3 nucleotide sequence: TGTGCCAGCAGCGCCCCACAGGGAAACGCCAAAAACATTCAGTACTTC. This sequence encodes CASSAPQGNAKNIQYF.

This clonotype was seen ten or more times. This chain joins TRBV20-1 and TRBJ2-1; 7 bases align to TRBD2. The CDR3 loop spans 15 amino acids. The ends lost 8 bases at V and 8 bases at J; junction bases unmatched: 18. Germline CDR1 reads DFQATT; CDR2 reads SNEGSKA (reference sequence). The CDR3 region has the DNA TGCAGTTCAACCAGCGGGAATAGGATTATCTATGAGCAGTTCTTC. Protein product: CSSTSGNRIIYEQFF.

This clonotype was seen ten or more times. The J gene is TRBJ2-1, the V gene TRBV6-1, with TRBD1 matching over 7 bases. CDR1 and CDR2 (germline): MNHNS, SASEGT. The J segment lost 7 bases and the V segment lost 5 bases, leaving 11 bases of the junction unmatched. CDR3 size: 15 residues. The chain's CDR3 is CASSPTGWVGNEQFF. The DNA of the CDR3 is TGTGCCAGCAGTCCGACAGGGTGGGTAGGGAATGAGCAGTTCTTC.

The chain links TRBV27 to TRBJ1-1; D not certain. V lost 4 bases and J lost 1, with 13 bases in between. Per the germline V gene, CDR1 is MNHEY and CDR2 is SMNVEV (reference sequence). This CDR3 comprises 15 residues. The CDR3 region has the DNA TGTGCCAGCAGTTGGAGCCGTATAGGGAACACTGAAGCTTTCTTT. Translation: CASSWSRIGNTEAFF.

This rearrangement joins TRBV9 to TRBJ2-1; weak D call: TRBD2 (5 bases). CDR3 length equals 16 residues. Germline V gene lookup returns CDR1 SGDLS and CDR2 YYNGEE. Trimming pared 4 bases from V and 2 bases from J, leaving 16 bases between. CDR3 sequence: CASSPQAERTYNEQFF. Here the CDR3 DNA reads TGTGCCAGCAGCCCCCAGGCGGAGCGGACCTACAATGAGCAGTTCTTC.

The chain employs TRBV4-1 and TRBJ2-2; 8 positions match TRBD1. Trimming at V came to 1 base and at J to 4 bases, leaving 5 bases not matched to a gene. The CDR3 runs to 16 residues. Germline V CDR1 and CDR2: MGHRA, YSYEKL. In nucleotides, the CDR3 is TGCGCCAGCAGCCAAGGCACCGGACAGGGCACCGGGGAGCTGTTTTTT. This gives the protein CASSQGTGQGTGELFF.